A selection of T cell receptor beta chains follows, all from one sample in a study of shared clonotypes between healthy human individuals. Libraries were prepared by immunoSEQ multiplex PCR; TCRdb keeps only in-frame clonotypes and omits some of them. The sample has around 1,100,000 clones, approximately 80% seen once. The sample consisted of memory CD4+ T cells from PBMCs. The receptors derive from a man aged 18 to 30 in good health. Some clones in this sample may be carry-over from other donors' samples. Each CDR3 is given with its conserved first and last residue. The D gene is left open where the match is weak. A row's size may be missing; if present it is once, few, many or a size class.

clone size | J gene | D gene | V gene | CDR3 DNA | CDR3 protein
- | TRBJ2-5 | - | TRBV6-1 | TGTGCCAGCAGTGAACGGAAGGATGCGGGGACCCAGTACTTC | CASSERKDAGTQYF
- | TRBJ2-2 | TRBD1 | TRBV2 | TGTGCCAGCAGAGGACAGGGTACGGGGGAGCTGTTTTTT | CASRGQGTGELFF
once | TRBJ2-3 | - | TRBV6-5 | TGTGCCAGCAGGGAACGTAGCACAGATACGCAGTATTTT | CASRERSTDTQYF
- | TRBJ1-2 | - | TRBV10-3 | TGTGCCATCAGTGAGCACCCTTCGTCTGGGGGAGCCTATGGCTACACCTTC | CAISEHPSSGGAYGYTF
- | TRBJ1-1 | - | TRBV5-1 | TGCGCCAGCAGCTTCTTATCATTGGGGACTGAAGCTTTCTTT | CASSFLSLGTEAFF
- | TRBJ2-3 | TRBD2 | TRBV7-2 | TGTGCCAGCAGACCGCCGGGACTAGCGAGCACAGATACGCAGTATTTT | CASRPPGLASTDTQYF
- | TRBJ1-2 | - | TRBV18 | TGTGCCAGCTCACCAGGCAGCAATGGCTACACCTTC | CASSPGSNGYTF
few | TRBJ1-5 | - | TRBV19 | TGTGCCAGTAGTATAGATCGGCCCAAGGGGCTTAAAACCCAGCCCCAGCATTTT | CASSIDRPKGLKTQPQHF
- | TRBJ2-7 | - | TRBV27 | TGTGCCAGCTCCGAACGGGACGGAACCTACGAGCAGTACTTC | CASSERDGTYEQYF
once | TRBJ1-1 | - | TRBV5-1 | TGCGCCAGCAGCTTCGAGGGCAGCACTGAAGCTTTCTTT | CASSFEGSTEAFF
once | TRBJ2-7 | TRBD1 | TRBV5-8 | TGTGCCAGCAGACGAACTCGACAGGGTGGCTACGAGCAGTACTTC | CASRRTRQGGYEQYF
- | TRBJ2-1 | - | TRBV29-1 | TGCAGCGTTGAAGACGAGCGGTTCTACAATGAGCAGTTCTTC | CSVEDERFYNEQFF
- | TRBJ1-3 | - | TRBV30 | TGTGCCTGCCAACCTCGAGGGAACACCATATATTTT | CACQPRGNTIYF